This TCR beta chain came from a study of a mutant IDH1 vaccine in newly diagnosed glioma. A word on this clone: The target antigen is unknown.

Assay used: immunoSEQ multiplex PCR; TCRdb lists only in-frame clones, some missing. The repertoire has tens of thousands of clones, less than 80% of them found once; the top ten carry 12%. General study points: There were vaccine-induced immune responses in around 93% of the patients. Pseudoprogression showed no apparent link to changes in top peripheral T cell clonotypes.

The time point is: week 35, safety follow-up. Each dose delivered 300 ug of mutant IDH1 20-mer peptide subcutaneously with imiquimod. The sequence was obtained from a man aged 40-55 years with glioma. Sequencing used PBMCs, obtained from a glioma patient whose treatment included an IDH1 peptide vaccine.

The CDR3 protein is CSAAKASRQYF. The CDR3 DNA follows: TGCAGTGCTGCGAAGGCTTCCCGGCAGTATTTT. This chain connects TRBV20-1 to TRBJ2-3; no clear D gene. Germline V gene data show CDR1 as DFQATT and CDR2 as SNEGSKA (reference sequence). V lost 5 bases to trimming and J lost 11 bases, with 14 bases between them. This CDR3 is 11 amino acids long.